This T cell receptor beta chain was recorded in a study of CD4 and CD8 cells across lung adenocarcinoma regions. This CDR3 is 12 amino acids long. In germline, CDR1 is MNHNS, CDR2 SASEGT. About this clonotype itself: A junction end diverges from the germline sequence, so it may reflect a read error.

TCRdb reprocessed the PCR reads with MiXCR, giving one entry per CDR3 protein. This table has around 10,000 distinct CDR3 sequences, around 42% appearing once. Localized lung adenocarcinoma, a non-small cell lung cancer, affected the donors. The clonotype originates from a male donor with lung adenocarcinoma. The CD4 and CD8 labels of this study may be unreliable. The sample consisted of CD8+ T cells from the margin of a lung tumor. This rearrangement joins TRBV6-1 to TRBJ2-3, with unresolved D. CDR3 nucleotides: TGTGCCAGCACCATGACAATCCATAAGCAGTACTTT. This codes for CASTMTIHKQYF.